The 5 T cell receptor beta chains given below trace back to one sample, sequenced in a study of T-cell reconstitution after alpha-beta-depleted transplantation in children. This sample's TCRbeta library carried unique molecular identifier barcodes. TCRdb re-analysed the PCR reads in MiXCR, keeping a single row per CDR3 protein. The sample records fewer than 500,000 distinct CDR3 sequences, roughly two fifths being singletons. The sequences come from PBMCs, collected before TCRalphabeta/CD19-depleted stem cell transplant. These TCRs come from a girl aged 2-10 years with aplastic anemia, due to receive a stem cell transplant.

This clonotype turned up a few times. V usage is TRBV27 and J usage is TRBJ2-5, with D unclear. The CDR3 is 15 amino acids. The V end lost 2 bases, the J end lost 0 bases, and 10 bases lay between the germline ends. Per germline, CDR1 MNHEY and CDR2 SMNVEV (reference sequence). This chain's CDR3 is CASSLRRRYQETQYF. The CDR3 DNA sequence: TGTGCCAGCAGTTTAAGAAGGAGATACCAAGAGACCCAGTACTTC.

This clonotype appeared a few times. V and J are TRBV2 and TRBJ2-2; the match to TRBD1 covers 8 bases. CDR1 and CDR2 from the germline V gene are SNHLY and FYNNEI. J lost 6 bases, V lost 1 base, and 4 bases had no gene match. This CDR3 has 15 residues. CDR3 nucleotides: TGTGCCAGCAGTGAAGGGACAGGGTACCCCGGGGAGCTGTTTTTT. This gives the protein CASSEGTGYPGELFF.

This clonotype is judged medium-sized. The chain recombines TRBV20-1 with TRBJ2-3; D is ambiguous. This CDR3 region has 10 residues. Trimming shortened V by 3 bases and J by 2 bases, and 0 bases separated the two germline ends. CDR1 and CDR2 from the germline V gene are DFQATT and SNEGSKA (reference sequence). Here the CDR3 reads CSASTDTQYF. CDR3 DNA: TGCAGTGCTAGCACAGATACGCAGTATTTT.

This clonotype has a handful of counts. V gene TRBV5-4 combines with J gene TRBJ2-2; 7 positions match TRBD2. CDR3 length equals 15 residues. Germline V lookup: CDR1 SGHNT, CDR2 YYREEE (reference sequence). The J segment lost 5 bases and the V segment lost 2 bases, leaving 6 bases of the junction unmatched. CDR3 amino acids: CASSLLAYGTGELFF. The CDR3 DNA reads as TGTGCCAGCAGCTTACTAGCGTATGGAACCGGGGAGCTGTTTTTT.

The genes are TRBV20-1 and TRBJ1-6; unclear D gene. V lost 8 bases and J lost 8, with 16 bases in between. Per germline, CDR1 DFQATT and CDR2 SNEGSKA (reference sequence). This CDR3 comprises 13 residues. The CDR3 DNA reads TGCAGTCCCGAGCGTATAGGCCATTCACCCCTCCACTTT. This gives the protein CSPERIGHSPLHF.